Shown below are 23 T cell receptor beta chains from a single sample sequenced in a study of cytomegalovirus exposure and HLA in healthy donors. PCR primers comprised 60 Vbeta and 13 Jbeta primers. Using immunoSEQ multiplex PCR, the repertoire was profiled, and TCRdb retains in-frame clones only, with some absent. The repertoire holds around 150,000 clones, with under 75% as singletons. The sequenced material came from PBMCs. Every receptor here comes from a middle-aged woman in good health and CMV-seronegative.

This chain connects TRBV30 to TRBJ1-4; D call uncertain. The V end was cut by 0 bases, the J end by 8 bases, with 19 bases between. The CDR3 has 16 amino acids. CDR1 is GTSNPN, CDR2 SVGIG, per germline (reference sequence). The CDR3 DNA sequence: TGTGCCTGGAGTGTACGGAGCCTCTCACGAGGGGAAAAACTGTTTTTT. It yields the protein CAWSVRSLSRGEKLFF.

The table lists this clone with a count of one. V and J are TRBV29-1 and TRBJ1-1; D unclear. CDR3 length: 13 residues. Germline CDR1 SQVTM, CDR2 ANQGSEA. The V and J ends lost 6 bases and 0 bases respectively, with 11 bases between them. CDR3 nucleotide sequence: TGCAGCGTGGAGGTAGTTATGAACACTGAAGCTTTCTTT. It translates to CSVEVVMNTEAFF. Variable domain in full (rest from reference TRBV29-1 and TRBJ1-1): SAVISQKPSRDICQRGTSLTIQCQVDSQVTMMFWYRQQPGQSLTLIATANQGSEATYESGFVIDKFPISRPNLTFSTLTVSNMSPEDSSIYLCSVEVVMNTEAFFGQGTRLTVV.

The chain couples TRBV7-9 to TRBJ2-7; 10 bases fit TRBD1. Germline assignment: CDR1 SEHNR and CDR2 FQNEAQ (reference sequence). CDR3 size: 14 residues. V dropped 5 bases and J dropped 3; count of bases not matched to a gene: 4. Here the CDR3 DNA reads TGTGCCAGCAGCCCCGGGACAGGGGTCTACGAGCAGTACTTC. Translated: CASSPGTGVYEQYF.

The chain carries TRBV5-6 and TRBJ1-1; tentative D call: TRBD1 (5 bases). V shed 4 bases and J shed 6 bases, with 10 bases lying between them. The CDR3 has 12 amino acids. Germline V gene lookup returns CDR1 SGHDT and CDR2 YYEEEE. CDR3 DNA: TGTGCCAGCAGCCGTCCCAGGGCTGAAGCTTTCTTT. This sequence encodes CASSRPRAEAFF.

This clone appeared once. The V and J genes are TRBV4-1 and TRBJ1-4; D ambiguous. The germline V gene encodes CDR1 MGHRA and CDR2 YSYEKL. This CDR3 spans 14 amino acids. V was trimmed by 1 base and J by 8 bases, leaving 11 bases between them. The CDR3 coding sequence is TGCGCCAGCAGCCAAGGGAGAAAGATAGAAAAACTGTTTTTT. Protein: CASSQGRKIEKLFF.

This chain links TRBV4-3 with TRBJ1-1; 8 nucleotides align to TRBD1. The length of the CDR3 is 15 residues. Looked up from germline, CDR1 is LGHNA and CDR2 is YSLEER. V dropped 1 base and J dropped 1; count of bases not matched to a gene: 2. The CDR3 protein is CASSQVGQENTEAFF. For the CDR3, the DNA is TGCGCCAGCAGCCAAGTGGGACAGGAGAACACTGAAGCTTTCTTT.

This clone was observed a handful of times. CDR3 amino acids: CASSRGQALYGYTF. In nucleotides, the CDR3 is TGTGCCAGCAGCCGGGGACAGGCTCTCTATGGCTACACCTTC. V and J are TRBV7-9 and TRBJ1-2, with TRBD1 matching 8 bases. Losses at the gene ends were 5 bases for V and 4 bases for J; bases not matched to a gene: 6. The V gene's germline CDR1 is SEHNR and CDR2 FQNEAQ (reference sequence). CDR3 length equals 14 residues.

Only a few counts were recorded for this clone. J is TRBJ1-4 and V is TRBV28; possible D gene TRBD1, 6 bases. Germline V gene sequence: CDR1 MDHEN, CDR2 SYDVKM. The length of the CDR3 is 16 residues. Trimming took off 4 bases at V and 8 bases at J, with 20 bases between the two ends. CDR3 sequence reads: CASSSSGDTYIEKLFF. As DNA, the CDR3 is TGTGCCAGCAGTTCCTCCGGGGACACCTATATAGAAAAACTGTTTTTT.

The CDR3 DNA sequence: TGTGCCAGCAGCCAACCGGGAGATAGGGACACTGAAGCTTTCTTT. Amino acid sequence: CASSQPGDRDTEAFF. V is TRBV16 and J is TRBJ1-1; D is unresolved. V lost 2 bases and J lost 3, with 13 bases in between. The germline CDR1 and CDR2 sequences are KGHSY and FQNENV. This CDR3 region has 15 residues.

This chain links TRBV18 with TRBJ2-1; D not resolved. CDR1 is KGHSH, CDR2 LQKENI, per germline. The CDR3 length is 11 residues. Trimming took 2 bases from V and 7 from J, leaving 3 bases between them. CDR3 loop: CASSPENEQFF. CDR3 sequence (DNA): TGTGCCAGCTCACCAGAGAATGAGCAGTTCTTC.

The chain's CDR3 is CSVDTDTEAFF. CDR3 nucleotide sequence: TGCAGCGTAGACACCGACACTGAAGCTTTCTTT. The chain is built from TRBV29-1 and TRBJ1-1, with unresolved D. V gave up 6 bases and J gave up 3 bases, with 8 bases separating them. The germline CDR1 and CDR2 sequences are SQVTM and ANQGSEA. The CDR3 contains 11 residues. The full variable domain, with the rest looked up from reference TRBV29-1 and TRBJ1-1, is SAVISQKPSRDICQRGTSLTIQCQVDSQVTMMFWYRQQPGQSLTLIATANQGSEATYESGFVIDKFPISRPNLTFSTLTVSNMSPEDSSIYLCSVDTDTEAFFGQGTRLTVV.

This sequence joins TRBV4-3 and TRBJ1-2; 9 bases are shared with TRBD1. This CDR3 is 15 amino acids long. The V gene end was trimmed by 8 bases and the J gene end by 8 bases; junction bases not matched to a gene: 15. Germline CDR1 reads LGHNA; CDR2 reads YSLEER. The CDR3 spells CASRANTGGFEGYTF. The CDR3 DNA follows: TGCGCCAGCCGCGCTAACACAGGGGGCTTTGAGGGCTACACCTTC.

The chain links TRBV28 to TRBJ1-1, with 9 bases lining up with TRBD1. The CDR3 spans 15 residues. Germline CDR1 is MDHEN and CDR2 is SYDVKM. Trimming took 5 bases from V and 3 from J; bases not matched to a gene: 7. CDR3 loop: CASSIGQGRYTEAFF. DNA of the CDR3: TGTGCCAGCAGTATAGGACAGGGGCGGTACACTGAAGCTTTCTTT.

V and J are TRBV11-3 and TRBJ2-3; D possibly corresponds to TRBD1 (6 bases). This CDR3 is 15 amino acids long. The V end lost 4 bases, the J end lost 6 bases, and 17 bases lay between the germline ends. Per germline, CDR1 SGHNT and CDR2 YENEEA. The CDR3 loop reads CASSSWDTGSDTQYF. The CDR3 region has the DNA TGTGCCAGCAGCTCCTGGGACACGGGGTCTGATACGCAGTATTTT.

The rearrangement links TRBV30 to TRBJ1-2, with D hard to call. Germline V gives CDR1 GTSNPN, CDR2 SVGIG (reference sequence). The ends were cut back, 0 bases at V and 6 bases at J, with 14 bases in the middle. This CDR3 has 14 residues. In nucleotides, the CDR3 is TGTGCCTGGAGTGTAAATTTAATAGAAAATGGCTACACCTTC. Translation: CAWSVNLIENGYTF.

The genes are TRBV5-1 and TRBJ1-1; a weak D match, TRBD1 (6 bases). Germline lookup yields CDR1 SGHRS and CDR2 YFSETQ. The V gene lost 0 bases and the J gene lost 0 bases, with 6 bases spanning the gap. The CDR3 is 14 residues long. The CDR3 DNA sequence: TGCGCCAGCAGCTTGGGACAGGTGAACACTGAAGCTTTCTTT. Its translation: CASSLGQVNTEAFF.

The genes are TRBV7-9 and TRBJ1-5; 7 positions match TRBD1. The CDR3 extends over 16 amino acids. Germline V gene sequence: CDR1 SEHNR, CDR2 FQNEAQ (reference sequence). V gave up 0 bases and J gave up 6 bases; unmatched junction bases: 8. The CDR3 loop reads CASSLAYDREIQPQHF. The CDR3 nucleotides read TGTGCCAGCAGCTTAGCCTACGACAGGGAAATTCAGCCCCAGCATTTT.

The chain is built from TRBV7-6 and TRBJ1-5; TRBD1 might be the D (6 bases). This CDR3 has 14 residues. Trimming stripped 5 bases from V and 7 bases from J, with 15 bases between. CDR1 is SGHVS and CDR2 is FNYEAQ in the germline V gene. The CDR3 coding sequence is TGTGCCAGCAGCCAAGGGGGTCCTGGGCAGCCCCAGCATTTT. As protein: CASSQGGPGQPQHF.

The CDR3: CASSSTGLGLYNSPLHF. DNA for the CDR3: TGTGCCAGCAGTTCGACAGGCCTTGGCCTATATAATTCACCCCTCCACTTT. The V and J genes are TRBV27 and TRBJ1-6; a weak D match, TRBD1 (6 bases). CDR3 length: 17 amino acids. From germline, CDR1 is MNHEY and CDR2 SMNVEV (reference sequence). Trimming took 4 bases from V and 4 from J, leaving 17 bases between them.

V and J are TRBV7-2 and TRBJ1-1; D gene uncertain. The CDR3 has 14 residues. Germline V gene sequence: CDR1 SGHTA, CDR2 FQGNSA. V was cut by 0 bases and J by 4 bases, with 9 bases left in between. Here the CDR3 reads CASSLARGSTEAFF. The CDR3 region has the DNA TGTGCCAGCAGCTTAGCGCGGGGAAGCACTGAAGCTTTCTTT.

The rearrangement joins TRBV29-1 to TRBJ1-2; D unclear. Germline CDR1 is SQVTM and CDR2 is ANQGSEA. Trimming took off 7 bases at V and 0 bases at J, with 21 bases between the two ends. The length of the CDR3 is 16 residues. CDR3 residues: CSAARLNGMTNYGYTF. DNA for the CDR3: TGCAGCGCCGCTAGACTTAACGGTATGACTAACTATGGCTACACCTTC.

The CDR3: CASTQRGDTEAFF. CDR3 nucleotides: TGTGCCAGCACGCAGCGCGGCGACACTGAAGCTTTCTTT. The rearrangement uses TRBV28 and TRBJ1-1; D remains ambiguous. This CDR3 region has 13 residues. V lost 7 bases and J 3 bases, leaving 12 bases between the germline ends. The germline CDR1 and CDR2 sequences are MDHEN and SYDVKM.

V usage is TRBV6-1 and J usage is TRBJ2-7, with TRBD2 as a possible D gene (5 bases). V was trimmed by 10 bases and J by 3 bases, leaving 19 bases between them. CDR3 length: 14 amino acids. CDR1 MNHNS and CDR2 SASEGT come from the germline V gene. CDR3 in amino acids: CATTGGMYIYEQYF. CDR3 nucleotides: TGTGCCACCACCGGAGGCATGTATATCTACGAGCAGTACTTC.